This TCR beta chain was recorded in a study of shared clonotypes between healthy human individuals. Overall study results and limits: Depth was large, yet rarefaction showed that sorted-subset sequencing was incomplete. Clonotype sharing among donors, it was expected, would be affected by sequencing depth. Relative to their counterparts shared across all four donors, non-shared clonotypes exhibited diminished generation probabilities.

On this clone itself: Its target is not known.

Sequencing used immunoSEQ multiplex PCR; TCRdb keeps in-frame clones, though not all of them. This table holds approximately 640,000 clones, roughly 88% found once. V was trimmed by 5 bases and J by 5 bases, leaving 18 bases between them. Germline CDR1 reads LNHNV; CDR2 reads YYDKDF (reference sequence). The CDR3 contains 15 residues. Sample: memory CD8+ T cells from PBMCs. The subset denotes: CD45RO+ cells pooled with CCR7-negative TemRA cells. The chain recombines TRBV15 with TRBJ1-2, with D possibly matching TRBD1 (5 bases). The receptor was derived from a man in his late teens or twenties in good health. Some clones in this sample may be carry-over from other donors' samples. DNA of the CDR3: TGTGCCACCAGCCGACCTGGTGCGGGGGGGTATGGCTACACCTTC. Translated, it gives CATSRPGAGGYGYTF.